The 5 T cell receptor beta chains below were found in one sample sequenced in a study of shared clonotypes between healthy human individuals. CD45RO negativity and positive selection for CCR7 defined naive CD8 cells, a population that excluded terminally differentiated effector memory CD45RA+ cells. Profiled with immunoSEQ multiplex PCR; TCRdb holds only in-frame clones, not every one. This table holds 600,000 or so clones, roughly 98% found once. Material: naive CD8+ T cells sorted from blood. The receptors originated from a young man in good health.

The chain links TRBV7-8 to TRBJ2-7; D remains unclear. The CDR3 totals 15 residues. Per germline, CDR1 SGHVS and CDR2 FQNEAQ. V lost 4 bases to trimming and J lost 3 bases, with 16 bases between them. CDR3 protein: CASSSGPMVYYEQYF. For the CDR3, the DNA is TGTGCCAGCAGCTCAGGACCGATGGTCTACTACGAGCAGTACTTC.

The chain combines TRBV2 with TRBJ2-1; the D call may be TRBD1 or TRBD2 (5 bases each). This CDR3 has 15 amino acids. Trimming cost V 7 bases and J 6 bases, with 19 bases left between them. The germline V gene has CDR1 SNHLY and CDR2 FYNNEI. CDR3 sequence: CASTPGTSRANEQFF. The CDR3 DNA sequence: TGTGCCAGCACCCCCGGGACCAGTAGGGCCAATGAGCAGTTCTTC.

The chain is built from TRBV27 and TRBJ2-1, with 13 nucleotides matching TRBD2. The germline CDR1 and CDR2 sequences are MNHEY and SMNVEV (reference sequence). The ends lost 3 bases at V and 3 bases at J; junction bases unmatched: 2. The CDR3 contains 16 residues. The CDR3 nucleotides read TGTGCCAGCAGTTTCGGGACTAGCGGGAACTACAATGAGCAGTTCTTC. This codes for CASSFGTSGNYNEQFF.

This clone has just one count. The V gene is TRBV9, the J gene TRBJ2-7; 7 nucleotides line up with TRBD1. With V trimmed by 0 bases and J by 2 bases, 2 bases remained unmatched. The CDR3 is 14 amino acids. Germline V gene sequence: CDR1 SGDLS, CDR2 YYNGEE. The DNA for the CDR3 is TGTGCCAGCAGCGTAGGGGGACAGACCTACGAGCAGTACTTC. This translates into CASSVGGQTYEQYF.

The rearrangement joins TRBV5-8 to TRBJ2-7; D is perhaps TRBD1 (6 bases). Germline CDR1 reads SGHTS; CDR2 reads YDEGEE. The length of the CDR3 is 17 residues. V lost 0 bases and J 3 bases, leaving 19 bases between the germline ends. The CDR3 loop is CASSLDPNRVTVYEQYF. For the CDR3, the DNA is TGTGCCAGCAGCTTGGACCCGAACAGGGTCACTGTCTACGAGCAGTACTTC.